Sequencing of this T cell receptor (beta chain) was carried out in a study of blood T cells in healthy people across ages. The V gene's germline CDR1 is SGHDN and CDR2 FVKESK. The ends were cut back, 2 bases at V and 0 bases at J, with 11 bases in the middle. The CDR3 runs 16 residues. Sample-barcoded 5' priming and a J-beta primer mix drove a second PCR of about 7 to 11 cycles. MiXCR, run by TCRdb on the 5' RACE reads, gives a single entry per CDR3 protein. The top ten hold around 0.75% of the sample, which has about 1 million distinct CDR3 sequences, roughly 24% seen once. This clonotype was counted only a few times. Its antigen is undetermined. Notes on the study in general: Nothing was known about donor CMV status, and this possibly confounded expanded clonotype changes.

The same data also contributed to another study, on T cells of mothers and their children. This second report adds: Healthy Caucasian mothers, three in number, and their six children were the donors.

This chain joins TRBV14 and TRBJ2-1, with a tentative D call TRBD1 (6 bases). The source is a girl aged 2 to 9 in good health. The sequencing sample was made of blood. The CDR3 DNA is TGTGCCAGCAGCCAAAAGACAGGCGGCTCCTACAATGAGCAGTTCTTC. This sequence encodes CASSQKTGGSYNEQFF.